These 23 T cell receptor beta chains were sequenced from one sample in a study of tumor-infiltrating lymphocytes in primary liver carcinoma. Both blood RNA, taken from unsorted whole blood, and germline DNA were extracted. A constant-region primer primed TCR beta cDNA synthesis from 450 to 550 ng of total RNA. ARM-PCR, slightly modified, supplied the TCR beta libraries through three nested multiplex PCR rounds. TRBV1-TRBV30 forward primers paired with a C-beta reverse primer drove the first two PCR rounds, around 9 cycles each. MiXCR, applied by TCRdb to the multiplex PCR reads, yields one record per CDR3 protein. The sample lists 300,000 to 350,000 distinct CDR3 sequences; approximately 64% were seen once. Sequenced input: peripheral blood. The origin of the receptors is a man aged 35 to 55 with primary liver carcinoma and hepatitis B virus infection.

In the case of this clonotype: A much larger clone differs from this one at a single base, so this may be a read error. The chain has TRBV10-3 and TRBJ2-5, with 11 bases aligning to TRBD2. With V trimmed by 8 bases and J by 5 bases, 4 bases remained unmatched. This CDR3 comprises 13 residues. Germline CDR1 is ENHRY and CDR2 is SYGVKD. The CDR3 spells CAILAGGDETQYF. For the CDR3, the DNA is TGTGCCATCCTAGCGGGAGGAGATGAGACCCAGTACTTC.

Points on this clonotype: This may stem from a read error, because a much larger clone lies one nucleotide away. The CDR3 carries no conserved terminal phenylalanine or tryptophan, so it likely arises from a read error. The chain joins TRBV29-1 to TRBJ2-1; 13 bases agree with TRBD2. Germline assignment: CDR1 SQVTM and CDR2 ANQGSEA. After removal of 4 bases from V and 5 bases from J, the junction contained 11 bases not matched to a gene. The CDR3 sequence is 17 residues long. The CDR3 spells CSVGGLAGRAWDNEQFS. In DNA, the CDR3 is TGCAGCGTTGGGGGACTAGCGGGAAGGGCTTGGGACAATGAGCAGTTCTCC.

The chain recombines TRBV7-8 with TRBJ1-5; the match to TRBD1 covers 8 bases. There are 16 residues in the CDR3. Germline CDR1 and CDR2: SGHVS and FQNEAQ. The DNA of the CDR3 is TGTGCAAGCGCCTCCGGGACAGGAGACCCCCGTCGGCCCCAGCATTTT. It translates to CASASGTGDPRRPQHF.

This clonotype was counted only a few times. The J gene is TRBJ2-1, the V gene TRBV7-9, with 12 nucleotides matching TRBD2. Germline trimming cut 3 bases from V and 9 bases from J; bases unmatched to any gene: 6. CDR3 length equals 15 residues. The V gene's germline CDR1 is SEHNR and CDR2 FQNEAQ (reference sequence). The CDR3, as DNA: TGTGCCAGCAGCTTCCTAGCGGGAGGGCATGGTGAGCAGTTCTTC. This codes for CASSFLAGGHGEQFF. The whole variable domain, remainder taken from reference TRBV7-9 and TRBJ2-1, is DTGVSQNPRHKITKRGQNVTFRCDPISEHNRLYWYRQTLGQGPEFLTYFQNEAQLEKSRLLSDRFSAERPKGSFSTLEIQRTEQGDSAMYLCASSFLAGGHGEQFFGPGTRLTVL.

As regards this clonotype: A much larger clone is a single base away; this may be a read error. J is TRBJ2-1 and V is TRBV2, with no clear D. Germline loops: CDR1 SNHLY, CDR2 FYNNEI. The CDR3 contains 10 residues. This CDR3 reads CASSDGEHFF. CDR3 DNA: TGTGCCAGCAGTGACGGTGAGCATTTCTTC. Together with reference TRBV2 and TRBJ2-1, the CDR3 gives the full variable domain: EPEVTQTPSHQVTQMGQEVILRCVPISNHLYFYWYRQILGQKVEFLVSFYNNEISEKSEIFDDQFSVERPDGSNFTLKIRSTKLEDSAMYFCASSDGEHFFGPGTRLTVL.

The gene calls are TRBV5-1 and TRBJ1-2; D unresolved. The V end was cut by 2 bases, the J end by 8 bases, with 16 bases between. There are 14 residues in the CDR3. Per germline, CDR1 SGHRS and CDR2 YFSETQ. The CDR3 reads CASSLQNPVGGYTF. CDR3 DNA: TGCGCCAGCAGCTTACAGAACCCGGTTGGGGGCTACACCTTC. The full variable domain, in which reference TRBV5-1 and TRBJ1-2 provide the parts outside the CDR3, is KAGVTQTPRYLIKTRGQQVTLSCSPISGHRSVSWYQQTPGQGLQFLFEYFSETQRNKGNFPGRFSGRQFSNSRSEMNVSTLELGDSALYLCASSLQNPVGGYTFGSGTRLTVV.

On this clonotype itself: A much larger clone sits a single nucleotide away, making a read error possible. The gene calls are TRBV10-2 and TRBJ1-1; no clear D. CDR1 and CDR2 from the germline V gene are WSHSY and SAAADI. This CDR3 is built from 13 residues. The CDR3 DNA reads TGCGTCAGCAGCCCGGGAATGAACACTGAAGCTTTCTTT. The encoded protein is CVSSPGMNTEAFF.

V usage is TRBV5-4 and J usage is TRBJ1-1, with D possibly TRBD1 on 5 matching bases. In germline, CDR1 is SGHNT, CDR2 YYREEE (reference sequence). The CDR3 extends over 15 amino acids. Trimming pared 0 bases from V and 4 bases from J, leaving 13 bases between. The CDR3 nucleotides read TGTGCCAGCAGCTTGGATGAGGGTGGGGGCACTGAAGCTTTCTTT. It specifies CASSLDEGGGTEAFF.

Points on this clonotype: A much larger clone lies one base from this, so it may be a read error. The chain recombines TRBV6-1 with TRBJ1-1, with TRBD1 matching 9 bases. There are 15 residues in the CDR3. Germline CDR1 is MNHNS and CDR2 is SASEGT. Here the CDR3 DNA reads TGTGTCAGCAGTCCTAAGACAGGGGGAAGCACTGAAGCTTTCTTT. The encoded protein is CVSSPKTGGSTEAFF.

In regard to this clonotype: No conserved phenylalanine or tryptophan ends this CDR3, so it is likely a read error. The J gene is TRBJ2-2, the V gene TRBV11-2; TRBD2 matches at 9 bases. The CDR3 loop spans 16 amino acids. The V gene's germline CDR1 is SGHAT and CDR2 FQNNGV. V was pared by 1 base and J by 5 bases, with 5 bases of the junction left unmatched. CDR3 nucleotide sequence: TGTGCCAGCAGCTTAGTGACGCTAGCGGGAACCGGGGAGCTGTTTATT. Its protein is CASSLVTLAGTGELFI.

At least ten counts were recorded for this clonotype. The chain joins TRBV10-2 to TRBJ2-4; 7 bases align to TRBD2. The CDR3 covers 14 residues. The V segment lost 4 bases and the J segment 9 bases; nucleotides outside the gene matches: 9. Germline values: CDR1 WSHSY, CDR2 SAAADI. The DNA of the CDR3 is TGCGCCAGCAGTGCCCCGCGAGCGGGAACCATTCAGTACTTC. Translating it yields CASSAPRAGTIQYF.

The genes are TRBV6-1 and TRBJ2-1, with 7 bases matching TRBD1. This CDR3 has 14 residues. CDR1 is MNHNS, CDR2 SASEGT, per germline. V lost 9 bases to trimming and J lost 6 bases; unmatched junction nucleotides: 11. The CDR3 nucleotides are TGTGCCAGGCCGAGTTTTGACAGGGCCAATGAGCAGTTCTTC. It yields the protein CARPSFDRANEQFF.

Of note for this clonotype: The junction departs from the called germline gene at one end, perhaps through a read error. The CDR3 DNA reads TGTACCAGCAGCAAGACAGGGGACCACCCCCAGCATTTT. Protein sequence: CTSSKTGDHPQHF. The chain is built from TRBV11-2 and TRBJ1-5; 8 bases fit TRBD1. The germline V gene has CDR1 SGHAT and CDR2 FQNNGV. The CDR3 consists of 13 residues.

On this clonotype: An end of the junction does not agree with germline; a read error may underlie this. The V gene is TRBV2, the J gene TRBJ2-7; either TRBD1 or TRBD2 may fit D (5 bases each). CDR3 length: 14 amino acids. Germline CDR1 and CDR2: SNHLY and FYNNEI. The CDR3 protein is CASLGSRATYEQCF. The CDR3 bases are TGTGCCAGCCTGGGGAGCAGGGCAACCTACGAGCAGTGCTTC.

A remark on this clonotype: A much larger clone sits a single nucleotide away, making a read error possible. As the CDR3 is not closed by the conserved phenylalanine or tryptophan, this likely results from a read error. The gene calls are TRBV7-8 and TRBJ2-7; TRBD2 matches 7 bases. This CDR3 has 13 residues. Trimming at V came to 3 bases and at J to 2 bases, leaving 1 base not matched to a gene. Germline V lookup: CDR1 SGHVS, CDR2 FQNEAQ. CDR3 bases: TGTGCCAGCAGCTTTACTAGCGCCTACGAGCAGTACTTA. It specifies CASSFTSAYEQYL.

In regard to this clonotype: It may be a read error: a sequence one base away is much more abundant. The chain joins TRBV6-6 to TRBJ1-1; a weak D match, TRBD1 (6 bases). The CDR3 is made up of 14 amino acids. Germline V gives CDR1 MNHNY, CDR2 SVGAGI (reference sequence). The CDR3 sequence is CASSQKGGDTEALF. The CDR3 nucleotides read TGTGCCAGCAGTCAAAAGGGGGGGGACACTGAAGCTTTATTT.

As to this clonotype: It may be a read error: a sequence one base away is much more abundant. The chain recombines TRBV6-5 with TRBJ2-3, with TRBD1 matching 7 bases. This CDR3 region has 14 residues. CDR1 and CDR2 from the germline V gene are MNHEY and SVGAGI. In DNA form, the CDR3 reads TGTGCCAGCAGTTTCAACAGGGGCGCAGATATGCAGTATTTT. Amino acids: CASSFNRGADMQYF.

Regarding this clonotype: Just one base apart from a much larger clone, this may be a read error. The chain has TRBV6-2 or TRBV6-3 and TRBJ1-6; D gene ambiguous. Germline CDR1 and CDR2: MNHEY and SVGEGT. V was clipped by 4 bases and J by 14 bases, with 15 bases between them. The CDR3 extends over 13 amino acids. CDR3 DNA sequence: TGTGCCAGCAGTTTACCGGTCCTGCAAACCCTCCACTTT. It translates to CASSLPVLQTLHF.

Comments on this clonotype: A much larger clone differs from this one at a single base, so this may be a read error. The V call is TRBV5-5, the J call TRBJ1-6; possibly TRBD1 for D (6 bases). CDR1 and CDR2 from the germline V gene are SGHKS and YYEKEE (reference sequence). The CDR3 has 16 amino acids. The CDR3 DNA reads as TGTGCCAGCAGCCGGACAGACAGCTCCTATAATTCACCCTTCCACTTT. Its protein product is CASSRTDSSYNSPFHF.

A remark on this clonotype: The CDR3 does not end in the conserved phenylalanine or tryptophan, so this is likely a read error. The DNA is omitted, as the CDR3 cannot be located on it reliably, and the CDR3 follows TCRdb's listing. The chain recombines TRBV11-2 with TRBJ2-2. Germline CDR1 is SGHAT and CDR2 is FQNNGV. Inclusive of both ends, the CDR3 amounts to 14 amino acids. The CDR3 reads CASSRLRNTGEPFL.

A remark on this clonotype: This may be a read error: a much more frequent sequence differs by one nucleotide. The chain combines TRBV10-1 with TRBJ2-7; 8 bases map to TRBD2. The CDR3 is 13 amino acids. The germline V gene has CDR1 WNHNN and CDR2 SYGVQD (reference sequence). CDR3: CASSPGLAYQQYF. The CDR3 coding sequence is TGCGCCAGTTCCCCCGGACTAGCCTACCAGCAGTACTTC.

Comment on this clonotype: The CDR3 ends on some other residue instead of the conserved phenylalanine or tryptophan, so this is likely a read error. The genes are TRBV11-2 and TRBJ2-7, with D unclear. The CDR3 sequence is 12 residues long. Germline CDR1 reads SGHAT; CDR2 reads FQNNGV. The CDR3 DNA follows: TGTGCCAGCAGCTCCGTCTCCTACGAACAGTACTTA. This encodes CASSSVSYEQYL.

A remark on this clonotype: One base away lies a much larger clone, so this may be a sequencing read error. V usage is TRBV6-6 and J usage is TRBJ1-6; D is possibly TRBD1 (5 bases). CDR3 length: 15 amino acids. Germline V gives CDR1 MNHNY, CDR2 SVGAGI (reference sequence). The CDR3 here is CASTDLTGANSPFHF. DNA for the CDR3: TGTGCCAGCACCGACCTAACCGGGGCTAATTCACCCTTCCACTTT.